The clone carrying this T cell receptor (beta chain) has a count of ten or more. Trimming cost V 2 bases and J 1 base, with 8 bases left between them. This CDR3 contains 14 residues. Looked up from germline, CDR1 is SGHAT and CDR2 is FQNNGV. This sample is part of a study of spatial heterogeneity in lung cancer. Indicated time point: sample taken at primary tumor resection. Each TCR cDNA molecule bore a unique molecular identifier. Each CDR3 protein is one row after TCRdb ran MiXCR on the 5' RACE reads. The sample yields 20,000 to 25,000 distinct CDR3 sequences, 6.5% to 8% seen once. Material: PBMCs, obtained at surgery. The source of this sequence is a male donor with early-stage non-small cell lung cancer. The chain couples TRBV11-2 to TRBJ1-1; D uncertain. This CDR3 is CASSLQRGNTEAFF. The CDR3 region has the DNA TGTGCCAGCAGCTTACAAAGAGGGAACACTGAAGCTTTCTTT.